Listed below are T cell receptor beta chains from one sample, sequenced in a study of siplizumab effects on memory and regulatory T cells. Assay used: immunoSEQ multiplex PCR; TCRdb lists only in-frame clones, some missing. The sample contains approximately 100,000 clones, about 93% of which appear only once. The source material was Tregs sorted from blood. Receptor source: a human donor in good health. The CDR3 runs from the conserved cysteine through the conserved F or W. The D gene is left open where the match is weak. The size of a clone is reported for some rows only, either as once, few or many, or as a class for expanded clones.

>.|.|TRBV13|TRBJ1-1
TGTGCCAGCAGCACGAGCCGGAACACTGAAGCTTTCTTT
CASSTSRNTEAFF
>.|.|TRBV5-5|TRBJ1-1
TGTGCCAGCAGCTTCGTGACACCTGAAGCTTTCTTT
CASSFVTPEAFF
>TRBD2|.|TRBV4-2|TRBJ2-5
TGTGCCAGCAGCCAGGCGGGGGATCAAGAGACCCAGTACTTC
CASSQAGDQETQYF
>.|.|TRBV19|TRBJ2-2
TGTGCCAGTAGTATAGACTCTCTCCGCACCGGGGAGCTGTTTTTT
CASSIDSLRTGELFF
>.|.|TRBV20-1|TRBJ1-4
TGCAGTGCGTCGGGCCTCAGCAAACTGTTTTTT
CSASGLSKLFF
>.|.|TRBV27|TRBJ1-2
TGTGCCAGCAGGGCTCAATCTCCGGGGGCAGCGCAGACTAACTATGGCTACACCTTC
CASRAQSPGAAQTNYGYTF
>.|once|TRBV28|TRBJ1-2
TGTGCCAGCAGTTTATTTGGCTACACCTTC
CASSLFGYTF
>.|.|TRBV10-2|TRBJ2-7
TGCGCCAGCAGGCTCCCTAGCTCCTACGAGCAGTACTTC
CASRLPSSYEQYF
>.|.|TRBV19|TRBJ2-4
TGTGCCAGTTCAAGGAAAGTACTAGCCAAAAACATTCAGTACTTC
CASSRKVLAKNIQYF
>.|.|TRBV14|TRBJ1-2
TGTGCCAGCAGCCAAGGATGGGGGATCGGACATGGCTACACCTTC
CASSQGWGIGHGYTF
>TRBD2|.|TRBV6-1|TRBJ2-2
TGTGCCAGCAGATCTAGCGGGAGGTACACCGGGGAGCTGTTTTTT
CASRSSGRYTGELFF
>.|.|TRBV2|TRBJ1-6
TGTGCCAGCAAGCGGTTTATCGAGGCTATTTCACCCCTCCACTTT
CASKRFIEAISPLHF
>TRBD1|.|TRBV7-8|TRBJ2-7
TGTGCCAGCAGCTTAACCGAACCCTGGACAGGGCGCGAGCAGTACTTC
CASSLTEPWTGREQYF
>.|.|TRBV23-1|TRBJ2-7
TGCGCCAGCAGTCAATCGTTAGGGGAGGTTCCCCCTCTCGAGCAGTACTTC
CASSQSLGEVPPLEQYF
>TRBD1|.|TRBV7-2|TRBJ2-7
TGTGCCAGCAGCAAACAAACAGGGGGCGGCGGGAGTTCGTACGAGCAGTACTTC
CASSKQTGGGGSSYEQYF
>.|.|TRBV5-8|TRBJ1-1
TGTGCCAGCAGGGCGGGGGGCGTCCGCACTGAAGCTTTCTTT
CASRAGGVRTEAFF
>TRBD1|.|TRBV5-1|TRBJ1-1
TGCGCCAGCAGCCTCCAGGGGGCCCAAGCTTTCTTT
CASSLQGAQAFF
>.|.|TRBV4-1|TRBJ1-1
TGCGCCAGCAGCCAAGTTTACGGATTTAACACTGAAGCTTTCTTT
CASSQVYGFNTEAFF
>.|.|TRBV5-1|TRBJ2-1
TGCGCCAGCAATCCGGGACTGGGGTTAAATGAGCAGTTCTTC
CASNPGLGLNEQFF
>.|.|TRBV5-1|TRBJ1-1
TGCGCCAGCAGCTTGCTAGTAACGAACACTGAAGCTTTCTTT
CASSLLVTNTEAFF
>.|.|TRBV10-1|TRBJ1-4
TGCGCCAGCAGTCCCGAGGCCACCGGGGAAAAACTGTTTTTT
CASSPEATGEKLFF
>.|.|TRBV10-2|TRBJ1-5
TGCGCCAGCAGTCCAGGGGCCGTTTATCAGCCCCAGCATTTT
CASSPGAVYQPQHF
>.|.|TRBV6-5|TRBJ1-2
TGTGCCAGCAGTCGAAGCGACAGGCCGAACTATGGCTACACCTTC
CASSRSDRPNYGYTF
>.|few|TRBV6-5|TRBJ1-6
TGTGCCAGCAGTTACTCGGGGCTCTTTCACTCACCCCTCCACTTT
CASSYSGLFHSPLHF
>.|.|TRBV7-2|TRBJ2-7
TGTGCCAGCAGCCCGCGGTCGGGGATACCCTACGAGCAGTACTTC
CASSPRSGIPYEQYF
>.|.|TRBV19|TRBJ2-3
TGTGCCAGTAGTAGAACCACAGATACGCAGTATTTT
CASSRTTDTQYF
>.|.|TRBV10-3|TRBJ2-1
TGTGCCATCAGCCGGGAGCTGGCCTACAATGAGCAGTTCTTC
CAISRELAYNEQFF
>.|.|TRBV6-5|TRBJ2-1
TGTGCCAGCAGTTCCGGCGACGGCAATGAGCAGTTCTTC
CASSSGDGNEQFF
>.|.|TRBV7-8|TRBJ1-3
TGTGCCAGCAGCTTAGCGGATTCTGGAAACACCATATATTTT
CASSLADSGNTIYF
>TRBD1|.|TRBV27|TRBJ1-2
TGTGCCAGCAGGGGACAGGGCCTCTTCTATGGCTACACCTTC
CASRGQGLFYGYTF
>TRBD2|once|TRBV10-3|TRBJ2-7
TGTGCCACGGCTAGCGGCTACGAGCAGTACTTC
CATASGYEQYF
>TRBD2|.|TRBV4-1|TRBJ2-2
TGCGCCAGCAGCCAAGATGTACGGCTAGCGGGGTACACCGGGGAGCTGTTTTTT
CASSQDVRLAGYTGELFF
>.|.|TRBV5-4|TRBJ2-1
TGTGCCAGCAGCGCCGAGTCGGGTGAGCAGTTCTTC
CASSAESGEQFF
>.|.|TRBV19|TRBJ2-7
TGTGCCAGTAATATCCCCGGAACCTACGAGCAGTACTTC
CASNIPGTYEQYF
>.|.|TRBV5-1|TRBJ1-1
TGCGCCAGCAGCCGAGAAGGTTCTGAAGCTTTCTTT
CASSREGSEAFF
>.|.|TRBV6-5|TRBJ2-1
TGTGCCAGCAGTTACTCGACACGACTGACCTACAATGAGCAGTTCTTC
CASSYSTRLTYNEQFF
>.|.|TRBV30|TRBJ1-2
TGTGCCTGGAGTGTATATCAGGGGAACTATGGCTACACCTTC
CAWSVYQGNYGYTF
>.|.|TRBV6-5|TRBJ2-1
TGTGCCAGCGGCCGGAATGAGCAGTTCTTC
CASGRNEQFF
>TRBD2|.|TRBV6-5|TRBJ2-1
TGTGCCAGCAGCCTAGCGGGAGGGCCGTCTCGGCAGTTCTTC
CASSLAGGPSRQFF
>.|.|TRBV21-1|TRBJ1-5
TGTGCCAGCAGACGGGCTTATAGCAATCAGCCCCAGCATTTT
CASRRAYSNQPQHF
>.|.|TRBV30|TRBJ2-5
TGTGCCTGGAGGTGGGCGCGGGGACAAGAGACCCAGTACTTC
CAWRWARGQETQYF
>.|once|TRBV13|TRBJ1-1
TGTGCCAGCAGCTTAGGCCGGGGACTAGAAGCTTTCTTT
CASSLGRGLEAFF
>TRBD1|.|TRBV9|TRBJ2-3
TGTGCCAGCAGCGTAGGGGCAGGGGGCCCAGATACGCAGTATTTT
CASSVGAGGPDTQYF
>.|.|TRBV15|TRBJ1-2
TGTGCCACCTCGCTCTCTACGCAACCTGGCTACACCTTC
CATSLSTQPGYTF
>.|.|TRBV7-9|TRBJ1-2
TGTGCCAGCAGCCTAGGGGGGAGAATTAACTATGGCTACACCTTC
CASSLGGRINYGYTF
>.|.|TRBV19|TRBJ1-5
TGTGCCAGTAGCCCACTCGAGGTAGAGCGACCCCAGCATTTT
CASSPLEVERPQHF
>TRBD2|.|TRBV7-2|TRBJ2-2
TGTGCCAGCAGCCTGGATCGGACTAGCGGGAGCACCGGGGAGCTGTTTTTT
CASSLDRTSGSTGELFF
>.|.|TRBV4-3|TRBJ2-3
TGCGCCAGCAGCCGGGAAGACACAGATACGCAGTATTTT
CASSREDTDTQYF
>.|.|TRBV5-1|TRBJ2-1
TGCGCCAGCAGATCAGACAGACTATCCTACAATGAGCAGTTCTTC
CASRSDRLSYNEQFF
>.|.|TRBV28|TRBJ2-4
TGTGCCAGCAGCCGTCGGGCCGAGTCACTAGCCAAAAACATTCAGTACTTC
CASSRRAESLAKNIQYF
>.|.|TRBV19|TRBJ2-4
TGTGCCAGCAGTATCACGGCCAAAAACATTCAGTACTTC
CASSITAKNIQYF
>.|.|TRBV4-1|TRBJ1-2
TGCGCCAGCAGCCCGGGCAGGACCGCCAGCTCAAACTATGGCTACACCTTC
CASSPGRTASSNYGYTF
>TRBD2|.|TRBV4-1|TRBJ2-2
TGCGCCAGCAGCCAAGATCCCCTAGCGGGAAAGGGCGGGGAGCTGTTTTTT
CASSQDPLAGKGGELFF
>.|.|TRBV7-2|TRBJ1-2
TGTGCCAGCAGCTTCGGGGGGACCTATGGCTACACCTTC
CASSFGGTYGYTF
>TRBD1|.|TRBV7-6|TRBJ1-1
TGTGCCAGCAGCCCGGACAGGGGTCGCACTGAAGCTTTCTTT
CASSPDRGRTEAFF
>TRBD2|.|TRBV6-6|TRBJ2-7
TGTGCCAGCAGTCAACAAAAGCGGGGAGAAAACTACGAGCAGTACTTC
CASSQQKRGENYEQYF
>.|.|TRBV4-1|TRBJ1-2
TGCGCCAGCAGCCAAGATTGGGACATTACCTATGGCTACACCTTC
CASSQDWDITYGYTF